Below are 25 T cell receptor beta chains sequenced from a single sample in a study of blood T cell repertoires in COVID-19. TCRdb's table, derived via immunoSEQ multiplex PCR, lists solely in-frame clones and lacks some. The sample has around 44,000 clones; around 93% are singletons. The sample taken for sequencing was peripheral blood. The receptor set was obtained from a human donor in a cohort sampled during active COVID-19.

The chain is built from TRBV28 and TRBJ2-3; TRBD2 agrees at 7 bases. Germline CDR1 is MDHEN and CDR2 is SYDVKM. With 3 bases clipped from V and 6 bases from J, the junction kept 3 bases outside the gene matches. The CDR3 loop spans 13 amino acids. CDR3 sequence (DNA): TGTGCCAGCAGTTTCGGGCGGGGGGATACGCAGTATTTT. This encodes CASSFGRGDTQYF.

The chain recombines TRBV5-1 with TRBJ1-1; 8 bases fit TRBD1. V lost 3 bases to trimming and J lost 5 bases; unmatched junction nucleotides: 6. The CDR3 runs 14 residues. The germline gives CDR1 SGHRS, CDR2 YFSETQ. The chain's CDR3 is CASSSLTGGTEAFF. CDR3 nucleotides: TGCGCCAGCAGCTCCCTCACAGGGGGAACTGAAGCTTTCTTT.

This clone was seen only a few times. CDR3 in DNA: TGCGCCAGCAGCCGCGGGGGGGCCAACCGCTTAGCCGGGGAGCTGTTTTTT. It encodes CASSRGGANRLAGELFF. The rearrangement links TRBV5-1 to TRBJ2-2; 9 bases line up with TRBD2. CDR1 and CDR2 from the germline V gene are SGHRS and YFSETQ. This CDR3 has 17 amino acids. Trimming took 4 bases from V and 6 from J; bases not matched to a gene: 13.

This chain connects TRBV6-4 to TRBJ2-1, with 9 bases lining up with TRBD2. CDR1 is MRHNA and CDR2 is SNTAGT in the germline V gene. This CDR3 is 13 amino acids long. Trimming removed 5 bases from V and 10 bases from J; junction bases left unmatched: 6. The CDR3 loop reads CASSKAGGREQFF. The CDR3 coding sequence is TGTGCCAGCAGTAAAGCGGGGGGCCGGGAGCAGTTCTTC.

The rearrangement joins TRBV7-2 to TRBJ2-7; D is possibly TRBD1 (5 bases). This CDR3 spans 13 amino acids. Germline V gene data show CDR1 as SGHTA and CDR2 as FQGNSA. V lost 5 bases and J 5 bases, leaving 13 bases between the germline ends. In DNA, the CDR3 is TGTGCCAGCAGCCGCTTCAGGGTCCACGAGCAGTACTTC. Translation: CASSRFRVHEQYF.

The V gene is TRBV30, the J gene TRBJ2-7, with 8 bases fitting TRBD2. The V gene end was trimmed by 4 bases and the J gene end by 5 bases; junction bases not matched to a gene: 19. Germline CDR1 is GTSNPN and CDR2 is SVGIG (reference sequence). The CDR3 is 17 amino acids. CDR3 nucleotides: TGTGCCTGGACCCGATCTCGAATTAGCGGGATGGTTAACGAGCAGTACTTC. Protein: CAWTRSRISGMVNEQYF.

J is TRBJ1-2 and V is TRBV6-5, with D unclear. CDR1 is MNHEY, CDR2 SVGAGI, per germline. CDR3 size: 14 residues. Trimming pared 2 bases from V and 4 bases from J, leaving 11 bases between. The CDR3 region is CASSYGEGIYGYTF. In nucleotides, the CDR3 is TGTGCCAGCAGTTACGGGGAGGGAATCTATGGCTACACCTTC.

The genes are TRBV11-2 and TRBJ1-1; 7 bases match TRBD1. Losses at the gene ends were 5 bases for V and 0 bases for J; bases not matched to a gene: 9. The CDR3 contains 16 residues. Germline V CDR1 and CDR2: SGHAT, FQNNGV. CDR3 loop: CASSPRDSYMNTEAFF. CDR3 nucleotides: TGTGCCAGCAGCCCCCGGGACAGCTACATGAACACTGAAGCTTTCTTT.

This chain uses TRBV6-1 with TRBJ2-7, with D possibly TRBD1 on 5 matching bases. Trimming cost V 2 bases and J 4 bases, with 12 bases left between them. The germline CDR1 and CDR2 sequences are MNHNS and SASEGT. The CDR3 spans 14 residues. CDR3 bases: TGTGCCAGCAGTGAACTTCAGGGATGGTACGAGCAGTACTTC. Protein sequence: CASSELQGWYEQYF.

This rearrangement joins TRBV27 to TRBJ2-7, with 8 bases that match TRBD1. The CDR3 runs 15 residues. With 0 bases clipped from V and 2 bases from J, the junction kept 3 bases outside the gene matches. Germline-derived CDR1 and CDR2 are MNHEY and SMNVEV (reference sequence). The CDR3 protein is CASSLSTGGPYEQYF. The DNA of the CDR3 is TGTGCCAGCAGTTTATCCACAGGGGGGCCCTACGAGCAGTACTTC.

This chain uses TRBV19 with TRBJ2-1, with D tentatively TRBD1 (5 bases). The CDR3 has 15 amino acids. V was cut by 0 bases and J by 3 bases, with 9 bases left in between. From germline, CDR1 is LNHDA and CDR2 SQIVND (reference sequence). In DNA form, the CDR3 reads TGTGCCAGTAGTATAGAGTTCCAGGGCTACAATGAGCAGTTCTTC. This translates into CASSIEFQGYNEQFF. The full variable domain, its missing parts supplied by reference TRBV19 and TRBJ2-1, is DGGITQSPKYLFRKEGQNVTLSCEQNLNHDAMYWYRQDPGQGLRLIYYSQIVNDFQKGDIAEGYSVSREKKESFPLTVTSAQKNPTAFYLCASSIEFQGYNEQFFGPGTRLTVL.

This chain uses TRBV29-1 with TRBJ2-7, with unresolved D. Trimming shortened V by 3 bases and J by 2 bases, and 8 bases separated the two germline ends. CDR1 is SQVTM, CDR2 ANQGSEA, per germline. This CDR3 is 12 amino acids long. CDR3 bases: TGCAGCGTTGAGACACTCACCTACGAGCAGTACTTC. The encoded protein is CSVETLTYEQYF.

The rearrangement links TRBV9 to TRBJ1-2; a weak D match, TRBD1 (6 bases). The CDR3 length is 15 residues. The germline V and J ends were trimmed by 3 bases and 7 bases, with 19 bases remaining between them. Per germline, CDR1 SGDLS and CDR2 YYNGEE. The CDR3 sequence: CASSAGHPIGGGYTF. The CDR3 DNA is TGTGCCAGCAGCGCGGGACATCCAATTGGGGGTGGCTACACCTTC.

The CDR3 bases are TGTGCCAGCAGCGAATCTTTACAGGTTGGCGAGCAGTACTTC. It codes for CASSESLQVGEQYF. The chain has TRBV5-4 and TRBJ2-7; D may be TRBD1 (5 bases). Trimming left V 4 bases short and J 6 bases short, with 17 bases between. The CDR3 is 14 amino acids. CDR1 and CDR2 (germline): SGHNT, YYREEE (reference sequence). The variable domain in full, completed from reference TRBV5-4 and TRBJ2-7, reads ETGVTQSPTHLIKTRGQQVTLRCSSQSGHNTVSWYQQALGQGPQFIFQYYREEENGRGNFPPRFSGLQFPNYSSELNVNALELDDSALYLCASSESLQVGEQYFGPGTRLTVT.

J is TRBJ2-3 and V is TRBV10-3, with 8 bases identical to TRBD2. Unmatched junction bases numbered 4, after V lost 10 bases and J lost 1 base. The CDR3 consists of 13 residues. Germline loops: CDR1 ENHRY, CDR2 SYGVKD. CDR3 sequence reads: CATTSGGTDTQYF. CDR3 bases: TGTGCCACAACTAGCGGAGGCACAGATACGCAGTATTTT.

The chain links TRBV28 to TRBJ1-2; a weak D match, TRBD1 (5 bases). The CDR3 runs 15 residues. Deletions cut 1 base from V and 7 bases from J, with 16 bases between. Germline-derived CDR1 and CDR2 are MDHEN and SYDVKM. The DNA of the CDR3 is TGTGCCAGCAGTTTATCGGACAACCTGCCTCGTGGCTACACCTTC. Its translation is CASSLSDNLPRGYTF.

The gene calls are TRBV9 and TRBJ2-2; TRBD1 agrees at 7 bases. V lost 1 base to trimming and J lost 6 bases; unmatched junction nucleotides: 9. Per the germline V gene, CDR1 is SGDLS and CDR2 is YYNGEE. The CDR3 is 16 amino acids. This chain's CDR3 is CASSVTPRQGAGELFF. Written as DNA, the CDR3 is TGTGCCAGCAGCGTAACCCCTCGTCAGGGGGCCGGGGAGCTGTTTTTT.

V gene TRBV5-4 combines with J gene TRBJ2-2; tentative D call: TRBD1 (6 bases). Germline CDR1 SGHNT, CDR2 YYREEE (reference sequence). V was clipped by 3 bases and J by 0 bases, with 9 bases between them. This CDR3 is built from 15 residues. The CDR3 DNA sequence: TGTGCCAGCAGCTCGGGACAACCGAACACCGGGGAGCTGTTTTTT. Its protein product is CASSSGQPNTGELFF. The full variable domain, completed using reference TRBV5-4 and TRBJ2-2, is ETGVTQSPTHLIKTRGQQVTLRCSSQSGHNTVSWYQQALGQGPQFIFQYYREEENGRGNFPPRFSGLQFPNYSSELNVNALELDDSALYLCASSSGQPNTGELFFGEGSRLTVL.

This clone has a handful of counts. The J gene is TRBJ1-5, the V gene TRBV4-1, with D tentatively TRBD1 (6 bases). This CDR3 is 16 amino acids long. V lost 1 base to trimming and J lost 5 bases, with 15 bases between them. Germline V gene sequence: CDR1 MGHRA, CDR2 YSYEKL. The CDR3 sequence: CASSQVVGGGHQPQHF. The CDR3 DNA sequence: TGCGCCAGCAGCCAAGTAGTGGGAGGGGGGCATCAGCCCCAGCATTTT.

This clone is a singleton in its sample. This chain links TRBV11-2 with TRBJ2-1; 10 bases fit TRBD1. V shed 4 bases, J shed 3 bases, and the junction held 6 bases outside the gene matches. The CDR3 sequence is 16 residues long. Per the germline V gene, CDR1 is SGHAT and CDR2 is FQNNGV. The CDR3 loop is CASSSPGQGFYNEQFF. The CDR3 nucleotides read TGTGCCAGCAGCTCCCCGGGACAGGGGTTCTACAATGAGCAGTTCTTC.

CDR3 nucleotides: TGTGCCCTGAACCGGGGCTCTGGAAACACCATATATTTT. Protein sequence: CALNRGSGNTIYF. The chain links TRBV30 to TRBJ1-3; no definite D call. The V gene's germline CDR1 is GTSNPN and CDR2 SVGIG (reference sequence). Trimming took 8 bases from V and 0 from J, leaving 11 bases between them. CDR3 length: 13 residues.

J is TRBJ1-2 and V is TRBV7-2, with D maybe TRBD1 (6 bases). Germline V gene data show CDR1 as SGHTA and CDR2 as FQGNSA. The ends were cut back, 6 bases at V and 0 bases at J, with 17 bases in the middle. The length of the CDR3 is 16 residues. The CDR3 protein is CASRMAVSGANYGYTF. CDR3 nucleotides: TGTGCCAGCAGAATGGCGGTGTCAGGGGCTAACTATGGCTACACCTTC.

The rearrangement links TRBV3-1 (or the pseudogene TRBV3-2) to TRBJ2-3; 13 bases are shared with TRBD2. The CDR3 is made up of 18 amino acids. In germline, CDR1 is LGHDT, CDR2 YNNKEL (reference sequence). Losses at the gene ends were 1 base for V and 3 bases for J; bases not matched to a gene: 7. DNA for the CDR3: TGTGCCAGCAGCCAAGGGTGGACTAGCGGGAGTCTGACAGATACGCAGTATTTT. Translation: CASSQGWTSGSLTDTQYF.

The rearrangement links TRBV4-3 to TRBJ1-5, with unresolved D. The CDR3 sequence is 14 residues long. The V and J ends lost 4 bases and 5 bases respectively, with 12 bases between them. The V gene's germline CDR1 is LGHNA and CDR2 YSLEER. In DNA form, the CDR3 reads TGCGCCAGCAGCCCTAGGAGAGGAGATCAGCCCCAGCATTTT. Residues: CASSPRRGDQPQHF.

The V call is TRBV2, the J call TRBJ1-6; tentative D call: TRBD1 (6 bases). V was clipped by 0 bases and J by 10 bases, with 16 bases between them. CDR3 length equals 16 residues. Germline V gives CDR1 SNHLY, CDR2 FYNNEI. This CDR3 reads CASSEAPGGGRSPLHF. In DNA form, the CDR3 reads TGTGCCAGCAGTGAAGCCCCTGGCGGGGGCCGGTCACCCCTCCACTTT.